This TCR beta chain was captured in a study of shared clonotypes between healthy human individuals. Findings and caveats of the study: Naive subsets, compared against memory subsets, generally had larger estimated richness values. Rarefaction showed sorted-subset sequencing was incomplete despite large depth.

The table came from immunoSEQ multiplex PCR; TCRdb's copy has only in-frame clones and leaves some out. The sample includes roughly 1,000,000 clones, 70% to 80% of them seen just once. This clone has only a few counts. The antigen is not known. This CDR3 has 14 residues. J was trimmed by 5 bases and V by 4 bases; bases with no gene match: 7. There were no recent acute infections or vaccinations among the donors, who were healthy HIV-negative adults. The sequencing input was memory CD4+ T cells from PBMCs. The subset here: CD45RA-negative fraction. The TCR sequence derives from a man between 18 and 35 years old in good health. Some clones in this sample may be carry-over from other donors' samples. The J gene is TRBJ1-1, the V gene TRBV5-3; TRBD1 matches at 8 bases. TRBV5-3 is labeled an ORF, and its function is uncertain. CDR3 sequence reads: CARSRQGLATEAFF. DNA for the CDR3: TGTGCCAGAAGCCGACAGGGGTTGGCAACTGAAGCTTTCTTT.